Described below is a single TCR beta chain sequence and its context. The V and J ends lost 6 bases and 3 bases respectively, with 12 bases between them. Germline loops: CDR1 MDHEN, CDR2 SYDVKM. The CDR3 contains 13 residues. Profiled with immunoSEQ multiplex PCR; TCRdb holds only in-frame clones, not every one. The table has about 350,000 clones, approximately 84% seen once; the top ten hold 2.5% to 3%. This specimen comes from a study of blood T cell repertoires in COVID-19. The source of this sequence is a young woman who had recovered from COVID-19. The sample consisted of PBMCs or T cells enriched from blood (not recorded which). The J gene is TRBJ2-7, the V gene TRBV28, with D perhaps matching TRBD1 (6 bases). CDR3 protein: CASSSLDSYEQYF. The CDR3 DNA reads TGTGCCAGCAGCTCTCTGGACAGCTACGAGCAGTACTTC. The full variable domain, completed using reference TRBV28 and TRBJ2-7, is DVKVTQSSRYLVKRTGEKVFLECVQDMDHENMFWYRQDPGLGLRLIYFSYDVKMKEKGDIPEGYSVSREKKERFSLILESASTNQTSMYLCASSSLDSYEQYFGPGTRLTVT.